These T cell receptor beta chains were read from a single sample in a study of early T cells in non-severe SARS-CoV-2 infection. Each CDR3 protein gets one entry after TCRdb re-called the 5' RACE reads with MiXCR. The table includes 80,000 or so distinct CDR3 sequences, about 12% detected once. Material for sequencing was whole blood. The source is an adult who was a healthcare worker with PCR-confirmed SARS-CoV-2 infection or an uninfected control (not recorded which). CDR3s include the opening cysteine and the closing phenylalanine or tryptophan. A D gene is named only where the DNA matches it firmly. Expanded clones are given a class, and other clones once, few, many or no size at all.

j_call | d_call | clone_size | v_call | cdr3_aa | cdr3_nt
TRBJ2-5 | TRBD1 | many | TRBV20-1 | CSATTGSEETQYF | TGCAGTGCTACGACAGGGAGTGAGGAGACCCAGTACTTC
TRBJ2-7 | TRBD1 | few | TRBV5-1 | CASSLGDRWSYEQYF | TGCGCCAGCAGCTTGGGGGACAGGTGGTCCTATGAGCAGTACTTC
TRBJ2-7 | NA | NA | TRBV6-5 | CASSYSQRALGEQYF | TGTGCCAGCAGTTACTCCCAGCGTGCTTTAGGCGAGCAGTACTTC
TRBJ1-4 | NA | many | TRBV29-1 | CSVSVGPHEKLFF | TGCAGCGTTTCAGTGGGCCCTCATGAAAAACTGTTTTTT
TRBJ2-4 | NA | few | TRBV23-1 | CASSPARIRAKNIQYF | TGCGCCAGCAGTCCCGCCCGGATTCGAGCCAAAAACATTCAGTACTTC
TRBJ2-2 | NA | few | TRBV30 | CAWSSRSPGELFF | TGTGCCTGGAGTAGCCGTTCACCCGGGGAGCTGTTTTTT
TRBJ2-3 | NA | many | TRBV29-1 | CSAVEAQSTDTQYF | TGCAGCGCCGTGGAAGCACAAAGCACAGATACGCAGTATTTT
TRBJ1-1 | TRBD1 | NA | TRBV7-9 | CASSSRGTNTEAFF | TGTGCCAGCAGCTCCAGGGGGACGAACACTGAAGCTTTCTTT
TRBJ2-1 | TRBD2 | few | TRBV5-1 | CASTRSGTRPYNEQFF | TGCGCCAGCACCCGAAGCGGGACTCGACCCTACAATGAGCAGTTCTTC
TRBJ2-2 | NA | NA | TRBV7-9 | CASSLEVGLNTGELFF | TGTGCCAGCAGCTTAGAGGTCGGCCTGAACACCGGGGAGCTGTTTTTT
TRBJ2-1 | TRBD1 | NA | TRBV2 | CASSAGQGAINEQFF | TGTGCCAGCAGCGCGGGACAGGGGGCGATCAATGAGCAGTTCTTC
TRBJ2-1 | NA | NA | TRBV5-6 | CASSSGSAHNEQFF | TGTGCCAGCAGCTCCGGGAGTGCGCACAATGAGCAGTTCTTC